Below, 20 T cell receptor beta chains from the same sample are listed, as sequenced in a study of patients and donors after allogeneic stem cell transplantation. TCRdb re-called the RT-PCR reads through MiXCR, storing one row per CDR3 protein. Counted here are roughly 960,000 distinct CDR3 sequences, about 20% occurring once; the ten biggest clones make up 6%. Input material: blood, either unsorted or a sorted T cell fraction (not recorded which). These receptors were taken from a human donor who was either an allogeneic HSCT recipient or a stem cell or donor lymphocyte infusion donor (not recorded which). It is not recorded whose cells these are; they may come from a transplant donor.

V and J are TRBV6-1 and TRBJ2-1; D uncertain. The CDR3 spans 15 residues. Trimming cost V 3 bases and J 2 bases, with 11 bases left between them. Germline CDR1 is MNHNS and CDR2 is SASEGT. The CDR3 DNA reads as TGTGCCAGCAGTGATCAGGCGCTCCCCTACAATGAGCAGTTCTTC. Translation: CASSDQALPYNEQFF.

This clonotype was observed a few times. This chain connects TRBV11-2 to TRBJ1-1; D not resolved. This CDR3 contains 16 residues. V was pared by 4 bases and J by 5 bases, with 20 bases between. Germline CDR1 is SGHAT and CDR2 is FQNNGV. The CDR3 spells CASSSSRADLRTEAFF. The CDR3 nucleotides read TGTGCCAGCAGCTCCTCGAGGGCCGATCTGCGGACTGAAGCTTTCTTT.

This clonotype has a handful of counts. This rearrangement joins TRBV6-1 to TRBJ2-1; 11 bases map to TRBD2. The V and J ends lost 5 bases and 8 bases, in that order; junction bases with no gene match: 8. This CDR3 is 15 amino acids long. From germline, CDR1 is MNHNS and CDR2 SASEGT. The CDR3, as DNA: TGTGCCAGCAGTCCTCCGGGACTAGCGGTGCATGAGCAGTTCTTC. It is translated as CASSPPGLAVHEQFF.

At least ten counts were recorded for this clonotype. The chain links TRBV4-3 to TRBJ1-5; possibly TRBD1 for D (5 bases). Per the germline V gene, CDR1 is LGHNA and CDR2 is YSLEER. V was trimmed by 3 bases and J by 4 bases, leaving 7 bases between them. The CDR3 covers 13 residues. The CDR3 DNA reads TGCGCCAGCAGCCAGGGGGTGAATCAGCCCCAGCATTTT. Protein sequence: CASSQGVNQPQHF.

A few counts support this clonotype. This sequence joins TRBV6-5 and TRBJ1-2, with a tentative D call TRBD1 (6 bases). CDR3 length: 12 amino acids. V was trimmed by 5 bases and J by 8 bases, leaving 12 bases between them. CDR1 and CDR2 (germline): MNHEY, SVGAGI. This CDR3 is CASSAGAGGYTF. In DNA, the CDR3 is TGTGCCAGCAGTGCAGGGGCAGGAGGCTACACCTTC.

The chain recombines TRBV29-1 with TRBJ2-7; TRBD1 might be the D (5 bases). V was clipped by 4 bases and J by 0 bases, with 13 bases between them. There are 14 residues in the CDR3. Germline V gene lookup returns CDR1 SQVTM and CDR2 ANQGSEA. CDR3 DNA sequence: TGCAGCGTTGGGGGCGGTGGTAGCTCCTACGAGCAGTACTTC. This translates into CSVGGGGSSYEQYF.

CDR3 sequence reads: CASSARGGGEKLFF. The CDR3 DNA is TGTGCCAGCAGCGCGAGAGGGGGAGGGGAAAAACTGTTTTTT. The V and J genes are TRBV7-2 and TRBJ1-4; a weak D match, TRBD1 (6 bases). Germline V lookup: CDR1 SGHTA, CDR2 FQGNSA. This CDR3 region has 14 residues. V dropped 5 bases and J dropped 8 bases, with 15 bases sitting between them.

This clonotype was observed a few times. The V gene is TRBV7-2, the J gene TRBJ2-5, with 10 positions matching TRBD2. The V segment lost 3 bases and the J segment 2 bases; nucleotides outside the gene matches: 9. CDR1 is SGHTA and CDR2 is FQGNSA in the germline V gene. This CDR3 region has 17 residues. The CDR3 nucleotides read TGTGCCAGCAGCTTTACACTAGCGGGGTTACTTCAAGAGACCCAGTACTTC. Protein: CASSFTLAGLLQETQYF.

The chain uses TRBV27 and TRBJ2-7, with 8 bases lining up with TRBD1. This CDR3 has 14 amino acids. Trimming removed 5 bases from V and 6 bases from J; junction bases left unmatched: 9. Germline V CDR1 and CDR2: MNHEY, SMNVEV (reference sequence). The CDR3 spells CASSETGVWTEQYF. The CDR3 DNA follows: TGTGCCAGCAGTGAGACAGGGGTGTGGACCGAGCAGTACTTC.

This clonotype has a handful of counts. The chain is built from TRBV12-3 or TRBV12-4 and TRBJ1-2, with no clear D. This CDR3 contains 11 residues. V was pared by 8 bases and J by 5 bases, with 9 bases between. The CDR3 reads CASGRDYGYTF. CDR3 sequence (DNA): TGTGCCAGCGGCCGGGATTATGGCTACACCTTC.

This clonotype showed up just a few times. V gene TRBV29-1 combines with J gene TRBJ1-3; 8 bases match TRBD1. The V gene end was trimmed by 4 bases and the J gene end by 0 bases; junction bases not matched to a gene: 14. The CDR3 is made up of 18 amino acids. Germline CDR1 reads SQVTM; CDR2 reads ANQGSEA. The DNA of the CDR3 is TGCAGCGTTGCGAGGCAGGGGGCGCAGATTAGCTCTGGAAACACCATATATTTT. Its protein is CSVARQGAQISSGNTIYF.

This clonotype occurred a few times. CDR3 in DNA: TGTGCCAGCAGTTACGCGGCCCCGGCTAGCGGGAGGGGGTACGAGCAGTACTTC. Its protein is CASSYAAPASGRGYEQYF. The chain links TRBV6-5 to TRBJ2-7; 12 bases are a match to TRBD2. The V segment lost 2 bases and the J segment 4 bases; nucleotides outside the gene matches: 12. The CDR3 sequence is 18 residues long. The germline V gene has CDR1 MNHEY and CDR2 SVGAGI.

In this sample, this clonotype turned up a few times. CDR3 sequence reads: CASSLGWPTPGELFF. The DNA of the CDR3 is TGTGCCAGCAGCTTAGGATGGCCTACTCCCGGGGAGCTGTTTTTT. The chain uses TRBV7-2 and TRBJ2-2; D gene uncertain. This CDR3 has 15 residues. CDR1 is SGHTA, CDR2 FQGNSA, per germline. V lost 1 base and J 6 bases, leaving 12 bases between the germline ends.

The gene calls are TRBV9 and TRBJ1-2; 12 bases are a match to TRBD1. The CDR3 has 15 residues. CDR1 SGDLS and CDR2 YYNGEE come from the germline V gene. V lost 4 bases and J lost 10; bases outside the gene matches: 11. The CDR3 sequence: CASSTQGGTGGIYTF. The DNA of the CDR3 is TGTGCCAGCAGCACCCAGGGGGGGACAGGGGGCATCTACACCTTC.

Written as DNA, the CDR3 is TGCAGTGCAACCGATACAGGGGGGCTACAATATAATTCACCCCTCCACTTT. It is translated as CSATDTGGLQYNSPLHF. V is TRBV20-1 and J is TRBJ1-6; 8 positions match TRBD1. Unmatched junction bases numbered 14, after V lost 6 bases and J lost 4 bases. Germline V gives CDR1 DFQATT, CDR2 SNEGSKA (reference sequence). The CDR3 has 17 amino acids.

This clonotype has at least ten counts. The rearrangement links TRBV12-3 or TRBV12-4 to TRBJ1-1; D gene uncertain. V lost 2 bases and J lost 0, with 7 bases in between. CDR3 size: 14 residues. CDR3 in amino acids: CASSLLLMNTEAFF. The DNA for the CDR3 is TGTGCCAGCAGTTTACTTCTTATGAACACTGAAGCTTTCTTT.

Of note for this clonotype: One end of the junction is discordant with germline, which a read error may explain. The gene calls are TRBV20-1 and TRBJ1-1, with D unclear. The CDR3 sequence is 14 residues long. The germline gives CDR1 DFQATT, CDR2 SNEGSKA (reference sequence). In DNA form, the CDR3 reads TGCAGTGCTGCTCGGGCAGCCCGGAACACTGAAGCTCTCTTT. The encoded protein is CSAARAARNTEALF.

A few counts support this clonotype. This chain connects TRBV5-4 to TRBJ2-3, with TRBD2 matching over 12 bases. The CDR3 covers 18 residues. Germline assignment: CDR1 SGHNT and CDR2 YYREEE (reference sequence). V dropped 2 bases and J dropped 0; count of bases not matched to a gene: 7. The CDR3 region is CASSFALTSGGSTDTQYF. CDR3 bases: TGTGCCAGCAGCTTCGCTCTGACTAGCGGGGGTAGCACAGATACGCAGTATTTT.

This chain links TRBV7-8 with TRBJ2-7; 8 bases align to TRBD1. Germline CDR1 is SGHVS and CDR2 is FQNEAQ. With V trimmed by 5 bases and J by 2 bases, 8 bases remained unmatched. The CDR3 extends over 15 amino acids. The CDR3: CASSRPDRGAYEQYF. The CDR3 nucleotides are TGTGCCAGCAGCCGCCCTGACAGGGGAGCCTACGAGCAGTACTTC.

This clonotype was seen only once. The chain links TRBV20-1 to TRBJ1-6, with 8 nucleotides matching TRBD1. Germline trimming cut 0 bases from V and 7 bases from J; bases unmatched to any gene: 5. CDR1 is DFQATT, CDR2 SNEGSKA, per germline (reference sequence). The CDR3 consists of 15 residues. The CDR3 sequence is CSAREGRGRNSPLHF. For the CDR3, the DNA is TGCAGTGCTAGAGAGGGCAGGGGGCGAAATTCACCCCTCCACTTT.